This entry is about one TCR beta chain. The data are from a study of blood T cell repertoires in COVID-19. CDR1 is SNHLY and CDR2 is FYNNEI in the germline V gene. V was pared by 3 bases and J by 4 bases, with 4 bases between. This CDR3 contains 12 residues. Profiling relied on immunoSEQ multiplex PCR, and the TCRdb table lists in-frame clones only, not all of them. Of 35,000 to 40,000 clones listed, 70% to 90% are singletons. J is TRBJ2-1 and V is TRBV2; D is unresolved. Sequenced: peripheral blood. This receptor was identified in a man in his sixties with COVID-19, enrolled during active disease. CDR3 coding DNA: TGTGCCAGCAGTGAGACTTACAATGAGCAGTTCTTC. As protein: CASSETYNEQFF.